This TCR beta chain came from a study of blood T cells in healthy people across ages. This CDR3 is 16 amino acids long. Germline CDR1 KGHDR, CDR2 SFDVKD. J lost 4 bases, V lost 4 bases, and 9 bases had no gene match. The second PCR ran roughly 6 to 11 cycles with a sample-barcoded 5' primer and J-beta primers. TCRdb itself ran the 5' RACE reads through MiXCR, one entry per CDR3 protein. The sample holds around 1,700,000 distinct CDR3 sequences, 28% seen once. General study findings and limits: Without sorted subsets, naive and antigen-experienced compartments could not be conclusively compared. No one knew whether donors had CMV, which possibly confounded expanded clonotype changes.

This clonotype was detected only a few times. Its specificity is unknown. Sequenced material: blood. The TCR sequence derives from a woman younger than 45 in good health. The chain uses TRBV24-1 and TRBJ2-1; the match to TRBD1 covers 7 bases. CDR3 sequence reads: CATSDPTGMEYNEQFF. The CDR3 DNA reads TGTGCCACCAGTGACCCGACAGGGATGGAGTACAATGAGCAGTTCTTC.